One sample yielded the 5 T cell receptor beta chains listed below, sequenced in a study of T-cell memory formation after mild COVID-19 (dated by TCRdb to the early 2020s). Libraries were prepared through 5' RACE. Sequencing used an Illumina NovaSeq 6000. Starting from the raw public reads, TCRdb applied fastp trimming at Q25, assembled clones with MiXCR and retained in-frame beta chains. Each record represents a unique CDR3 protein, reported with the most common genes and DNA among its rows. This sample holds roughly 600,000 distinct CDR3 sequences; about a sixth were observed only once. The top ten clones comprise around 11% of the sample. The sequenced sample was PBMCs or a T cell subset sorted from them (not recorded which). The receptors originated from an adult woman who had mild COVID-19 (a few samples of this study predate the infection). The sample titles of this study are shuffled in the database, so cell type and time point are left out; the donor was told from shared clones.

This clonotype occurred many times. This sequence joins TRBV5-5 and TRBJ1-2, with D perhaps TRBD1 (5 bases). CDR1 is SGHKS, CDR2 YYEKEE, per germline (reference sequence). The CDR3 sequence is 14 residues long. Between the trimmed V and J ends, which lost 1 base and 8 bases, there was a span of 15 bases. In DNA form, the CDR3 reads TGTGCCAGCAGCTTGTTCGACGGCGGGGGGGGCTACACCTTC. Its protein is CASSLFDGGGGYTF.

The chain has TRBV7-8 and TRBJ2-5; the match to TRBD2 covers 15 bases. The CDR3 runs to 16 residues. The germline V gene has CDR1 SGHVS and CDR2 FQNEAQ. V lost 5 bases to trimming and J lost 7 bases; unmatched junction nucleotides: 8. CDR3 loop: CASSDWTSGRGRTQYF. The CDR3 coding sequence is TGTGCCAGCAGCGACTGGACTAGCGGGAGGGGGAGGACCCAGTACTTC.

The V and J genes are TRBV7-9 and TRBJ2-1, with TRBD2 identical over 8 bases. The ends lost 4 bases at V and 2 bases at J; junction bases unmatched: 7. This CDR3 is built from 16 residues. Germline V gene data show CDR1 as SEHNR and CDR2 as FQNEAQ (reference sequence). This chain's CDR3 is CASSWSAGEPYNEQFF. CDR3 in DNA: TGTGCCAGCAGCTGGTCAGCGGGAGAGCCCTACAATGAGCAGTTCTTC.

This clonotype was observed a few times. The chain has TRBV10-3 and TRBJ2-7, with D unclear. This CDR3 is built from 14 residues. The germline V gene has CDR1 ENHRY and CDR2 SYGVKD. The V gene lost 2 bases and the J gene lost 0 bases, with 8 bases spanning the gap. The CDR3 sequence is CAISEAGSSYEQYF. The CDR3 nucleotides read TGTGCCATCAGTGAGGCAGGAAGCTCCTACGAGCAGTACTTC.

This clonotype came up once. This chain uses TRBV10-3 with TRBJ2-7, with 10 bases that match TRBD1. Trimming took 3 bases from V and 5 from J; bases not matched to a gene: 10. Germline V CDR1 and CDR2: ENHRY, SYGVKD. This CDR3 spans 16 amino acids. The CDR3 DNA sequence: TGTGCCATCAGTGACCCGGGACAGGGGTTTTTGGACGAGCAGTACTTC. This translates into CAISDPGQGFLDEQYF.